This TCR beta chain is drawn from a study of vaccination and CD4 T cells after COVID-19. The overall study: Convalescent individuals numbered four females and six males, two being Hispanic.

Details on this clonotype: Its antigen is still unknown.

Germline loops: CDR1 SGHRS, CDR2 YFSETQ. The germline V and J ends were trimmed by 1 base and 2 bases, with 11 bases remaining between them. This CDR3 comprises 15 residues. Specified treatment: roughly 11-day PBMC culture with coronavirus spike peptide pools or control peptides (ViraFEST assay). An unexposed donor provided the CD4+ T cells, which were collected before the COVID-19 pandemic (2011-2018). Broader study findings: Researchers report that a median approximately 86% of reactive clones in convalescent patients surfaced only post-vaccination. SARS-CoV-2-reactive clonotypes showed a nonsignificant median rise from roughly 21 to 40. Within convalescent individuals, 304 out of 307 vaccine-specific clones proved to be spike mono-reactive.

Sequencing of the DNA from cultured CD4+ T cells was carried out with the Oncomine TCR Beta short-read assay. After culture, CD4+ T cells served as the source for genomic DNA extraction. MiXCR, run by TCRdb on the PCR reads, gives a single entry per CDR3 protein. The sample has some 11,000 distinct CDR3 sequences, less than 35% seen once. Sequenced material: CD4+ T cells from blood, cultured in vitro. The J gene is TRBJ2-3, the V gene TRBV5-1; no clear D gene. The source of this sequence is a human donor in good health. CDR3 sequence reads: CASSLSVGYTDTQYF. The CDR3 coding sequence is TGCGCCAGCAGCTTGAGTGTAGGATACACAGATACGCAGTATTTT.